The 10 T cell receptor beta chains listed next were all sequenced from one sample in a study of shared clonotypes between healthy human individuals. Sequencing used immunoSEQ multiplex PCR; TCRdb keeps in-frame clones, though not all of them. This sample yields hundreds of thousands of clones, of which about 95% are seen a single time; 0.11% belongs to the top ten. Naive CD8 cells were CD45RO-negative, positively selected for CCR7, excluding terminally differentiated effector memory CD45RA+ cells. The sample comprised naive CD8+ T cells sorted from blood. The receptor set was obtained from a woman aged 25 to 39 in good health.

This sequence joins TRBV28 and TRBJ1-4; 8 bases align to TRBD1. This CDR3 is 15 amino acids long. After removal of 6 bases from V and 7 bases from J, the junction contained 10 bases not matched to a gene. Germline V gene lookup returns CDR1 MDHEN and CDR2 SYDVKM. The CDR3 sequence is CASSSDRGSTEKLFF. The CDR3 nucleotides are TGTGCCAGCAGCTCAGACAGGGGATCAACTGAAAAACTGTTTTTT.

The CDR3 DNA reads as TGTGCCAGTAGTCACCGGGACCCCCGGCAGCCCCAGCATTTT. This gives the protein CASSHRDPRQPQHF. The chain joins TRBV19 to TRBJ1-5; TRBD1 might be the D (5 bases). Germline CDR1 and CDR2: LNHDA and SQIVND (reference sequence). This CDR3 is 14 amino acids long. V was trimmed by 5 bases and J by 7 bases, leaving 15 bases between them.

The rearrangement links TRBV2 to TRBJ2-3, with TRBD2 matching 10 bases. The CDR3 has 16 amino acids. The germline V gene has CDR1 SNHLY and CDR2 FYNNEI. Germline trimming cut 8 bases from V and 2 bases from J; bases unmatched to any gene: 10. The CDR3 loop is CASARLAGAITDTQYF. For the CDR3, the DNA is TGTGCCAGCGCCCGTCTAGCGGGAGCTATCACAGATACGCAGTATTTT. The full variable domain, rest sourced from reference TRBV2 and TRBJ2-3, is EPEVTQTPSHQVTQMGQEVILRCVPISNHLYFYWYRQILGQKVEFLVSFYNNEISEKSEIFDDQFSVERPDGSNFTLKIRSTKLEDSAMYFCASARLAGAITDTQYFGPGTRLTVL.

This chain connects TRBV6-5 to TRBJ2-2, with no clear D. The germline V gene encodes CDR1 MNHEY and CDR2 SVGAGI. The CDR3 is 16 amino acids. V lost 0 bases and J lost 2, with 10 bases in between. The CDR3 reads CASSYSLQPNTGELFF. The CDR3, as DNA: TGTGCCAGCAGTTACTCTTTGCAGCCCAACACCGGGGAGCTGTTTTTT.

This chain uses TRBV27 with TRBJ2-5; 8 nucleotides match TRBD2. CDR1 and CDR2 (germline): MNHEY, SMNVEV (reference sequence). The V and J ends lost 4 bases and 4 bases, in that order; junction bases with no gene match: 8. The CDR3 totals 15 residues. CDR3 region: CASSSRGLVGETQYF. CDR3 bases: TGTGCCAGCAGTTCCCGGGGACTAGTCGGAGAGACCCAGTACTTC.

The chain carries TRBV28 and TRBJ1-4; D uncertain. The CDR3 covers 15 residues. Trimming removed 3 bases at V and 0 bases at J, with 8 bases between. Germline CDR1 MDHEN, CDR2 SYDVKM. CDR3 in DNA: TGTGCCAGCAGTTTCTCGATCGCAACTAATGAAAAACTGTTTTTT. Amino acid sequence: CASSFSIATNEKLFF.

This chain joins TRBV6-4 and TRBJ2-2; D is perhaps TRBD2 (5 bases). Trimming shortened V by 8 bases and J by 5 bases, and 9 bases separated the two germline ends. Germline loops: CDR1 MRHNA, CDR2 SNTAGT. This CDR3 contains 12 residues. As DNA, the CDR3 is TGTGCCAGCCGCCGGGAAACCGGGGAGCTGTTTTTT. As protein: CASRRETGELFF.

The chain uses TRBV7-9 and TRBJ1-1; D possibly corresponds to TRBD1 (5 bases). In germline, CDR1 is SEHNR, CDR2 FQNEAQ (reference sequence). CDR3 length: 14 amino acids. Trimming stripped 1 base from V and 3 bases from J, with 9 bases between. For the CDR3, the DNA is TGTGCCAGCAGCTTAGAACAGGAGTACACTGAAGCTTTCTTT. Protein sequence: CASSLEQEYTEAFF.

The chain joins TRBV28 to TRBJ2-7; 9 bases map to TRBD2. This CDR3 contains 18 residues. The V and J ends lost 3 bases and 2 bases, in that order; junction bases with no gene match: 14. From germline, CDR1 is MDHEN and CDR2 SYDVKM. The CDR3 bases are TGTGCCAGCAGTTTCTTGATTGGGTCGGCTAGCGGGACCTACGAGCAGTACTTC. Amino acid sequence: CASSFLIGSASGTYEQYF. Filled out from reference TRBV28 and TRBJ2-7, the complete variable domain reads DVKVTQSSRYLVKRTGEKVFLECVQDMDHENMFWYRQDPGLGLRLIYFSYDVKMKEKGDIPEGYSVSREKKERFSLILESASTNQTSMYLCASSFLIGSASGTYEQYFGPGTRLTVT.

V is TRBV9 and J is TRBJ1-3, with unresolved D. The ends were cut back, 4 bases at V and 4 bases at J, with 3 bases in the middle. Germline CDR1 is SGDLS and CDR2 is YYNGEE. The CDR3 extends over 11 amino acids. The CDR3 loop is CASSPGNTIYF. The CDR3 region has the DNA TGTGCCAGCAGCCCGGGAAACACCATATATTTT.